The rows below give T cell receptor beta chains drawn from one sample of a study of cytomegalovirus exposure and HLA in healthy donors. The table came from immunoSEQ multiplex PCR; TCRdb's copy has only in-frame clones and leaves some out. The sample records about 160,000 clones, over 70% being singletons. Material: PBMCs. The source is a woman between 35 and 50 years old in good health and CMV-seropositive. The CDR3 runs from the conserved cysteine through the conserved F or W. Each record gives: V gene, CDR3 length, clone size, J gene, D gene, CDR3 DNA, CDR3 protein. A D gene is named only where the DNA matches it firmly. Where a row states a size, it is once, few, many or the class of an expanded clone; other rows omit it.

V gene: TRBV28; CDR3 length: 13; clone size: NA; J gene: TRBJ2-5; D gene: TRBD2; CDR3 DNA: TGTGCCAGCAGTTTGGGCGGGGGGGAGACCCAGTACTTC; CDR3 protein: CASSLGGGETQYF
V gene: TRBV27; CDR3 length: 13; clone size: NA; J gene: TRBJ1-6; D gene: NA; CDR3 DNA: TGTGCCAGCAGTCGGTCCTATAATTCACCCCTCCACTTT; CDR3 protein: CASSRSYNSPLHF
V gene: TRBV7-8; CDR3 length: 14; clone size: NA; J gene: TRBJ2-5; D gene: NA; CDR3 DNA: TGTGCCAGCAGCTTTGAACGGGTACAAGAGACCCAGTACTTC; CDR3 protein: CASSFERVQETQYF
V gene: TRBV15; CDR3 length: 15; clone size: NA; J gene: TRBJ1-4; D gene: NA; CDR3 DNA: TGTGCCACCAGCAGATCCGGGACTTTAGGGGAAAAACTGTTTTTT; CDR3 protein: CATSRSGTLGEKLFF
V gene: TRBV9; CDR3 length: 16; clone size: NA; J gene: TRBJ1-2; D gene: TRBD1; CDR3 DNA: TGTGCCAGCAGCGTAAACCTTGGGACAGGGGGCGGTGGCTACACCTTC; CDR3 protein: CASSVNLGTGGGGYTF
V gene: TRBV28; CDR3 length: 16; clone size: NA; J gene: TRBJ1-2; D gene: NA; CDR3 DNA: TGTGCCAGCAGTTTACGGACGGGAAAGGCCAACTATGGCTACACCTTC; CDR3 protein: CASSLRTGKANYGYTF
V gene: TRBV7-9; CDR3 length: 15; clone size: NA; J gene: TRBJ2-1; D gene: TRBD2; CDR3 DNA: TGTGCCAGCAGCTTAGGGCTAGCGGGGTACAATGAGCAGTTCTTC; CDR3 protein: CASSLGLAGYNEQFF
V gene: TRBV6-5; CDR3 length: 14; clone size: NA; J gene: TRBJ1-1; D gene: TRBD1; CDR3 DNA: TGTGCCAGCAGCCGACAGGGGTTGGTCACTGAAGCTTTCTTT; CDR3 protein: CASSRQGLVTEAFF
V gene: TRBV2; CDR3 length: 16; clone size: NA; J gene: TRBJ1-3; D gene: NA; CDR3 DNA: TGTGCCAGCAGCGTCAAGTCAGGGGTCTCTGGAAACACCATATATTTT; CDR3 protein: CASSVKSGVSGNTIYF
V gene: TRBV30; CDR3 length: 15; clone size: NA; J gene: TRBJ2-6; D gene: NA; CDR3 DNA: TGTGCCTGGAAATATTCTTACACTGGGGCCAACGGCCTGACTTTC; CDR3 protein: CAWKYSYTGANGLTF
V gene: TRBV19; CDR3 length: 16; clone size: NA; J gene: TRBJ1-5; D gene: TRBD1; CDR3 DNA: TGTGCCAGCCTCCAGAGGGACAGGGGCTTTGGTCAGCCCCAGCATTTT; CDR3 protein: CASLQRDRGFGQPQHF
V gene: TRBV4-1; CDR3 length: 16; clone size: few; J gene: TRBJ1-5; D gene: NA; CDR3 DNA: TGCGCCAGCAGCCCCCAGGTCGGAACTAGCAATCAGCCCCAGCATTTT; CDR3 protein: CASSPQVGTSNQPQHF
V gene: TRBV4-2; CDR3 length: 15; clone size: NA; J gene: TRBJ2-7; D gene: NA; CDR3 DNA: TGTGCCAGCAGCCAAGAGGTCCACGGTTCCTACGAGCAGTACTTC; CDR3 protein: CASSQEVHGSYEQYF
V gene: TRBV11-2; CDR3 length: 15; clone size: NA; J gene: TRBJ1-3; D gene: NA; CDR3 DNA: TGTGCCAGCAGCCTCCGAGGAAGTGCTGGAAACACCATATATTTT; CDR3 protein: CASSLRGSAGNTIYF
V gene: TRBV29-1; CDR3 length: 12; clone size: NA; J gene: TRBJ1-1; D gene: TRBD1; CDR3 DNA: TGCAGCGTTGGGACAGGGAACACTGAAGCTTTCTTT; CDR3 protein: CSVGTGNTEAFF
V gene: TRBV4-2; CDR3 length: 14; clone size: NA; J gene: TRBJ1-6; D gene: TRBD1; CDR3 DNA: TGTGCCAGCAGCCCTCGGGACAGAAATTCACCCCTCCACTTT; CDR3 protein: CASSPRDRNSPLHF
V gene: TRBV15; CDR3 length: 17; clone size: NA; J gene: TRBJ2-5; D gene: TRBD2; CDR3 DNA: TGTGCCACCAGCAGGGGGGGTAGCGGGGGGGCCATAGAGACCCAGTACTTC; CDR3 protein: CATSRGGSGGAIETQYF
V gene: TRBV13; CDR3 length: 13; clone size: NA; J gene: TRBJ2-1; D gene: TRBD2; CDR3 DNA: TGTGCCAGCAGCTTAGGGGGGCGGGGGGCGGAGTTCTTC; CDR3 protein: CASSLGGRGAEFF
V gene: TRBV6-6; CDR3 length: 16; clone size: NA; J gene: TRBJ1-2; D gene: NA; CDR3 DNA: TGTGCCAGCAGTTACCCCCGTAACCTGGGAGGGCCTGGCTACACCTTC; CDR3 protein: CASSYPRNLGGPGYTF
V gene: TRBV6-6; CDR3 length: 10; clone size: NA; J gene: TRBJ2-2; D gene: NA; CDR3 DNA: TGTGCCGGCGGGACCGGGGAGCTGTTTTTT; CDR3 protein: CAGGTGELFF
V gene: TRBV4-1; CDR3 length: 15; clone size: NA; J gene: TRBJ2-5; D gene: NA; CDR3 DNA: TGCGCCAGCAGCCAACCGGGACAAATACAAGAGACCCAGTACTTC; CDR3 protein: CASSQPGQIQETQYF
V gene: TRBV7-9; CDR3 length: 17; clone size: few; J gene: TRBJ2-3; D gene: TRBD1; CDR3 DNA: TGTGCCAGCAGTCTTAATTGGGGGGACAGGCGCACAGATACGCAGTATTTT; CDR3 protein: CASSLNWGDRRTDTQYF
V gene: TRBV2; CDR3 length: 17; clone size: NA; J gene: TRBJ2-5; D gene: NA; CDR3 DNA: TGTGCCAGCACCCGGGGGGTCGCGGGGGCAAACCAAGAGACCCAGTACTTC; CDR3 protein: CASTRGVAGANQETQYF
V gene: TRBV27; CDR3 length: 17; clone size: once; J gene: TRBJ2-2; D gene: TRBD1; CDR3 DNA: TGTGCCAGCAGTGCAACCCTATGGACAGGGACCACCGGGGAGCTGTTTTTT; CDR3 protein: CASSATLWTGTTGELFF
V gene: TRBV19; CDR3 length: 16; clone size: NA; J gene: TRBJ1-2; D gene: TRBD1; CDR3 DNA: TGTGCCAGTAGTAGTCGACAGGGGCAAGCTAACTATGGCTACACCTTC; CDR3 protein: CASSSRQGQANYGYTF
V gene: TRBV9; CDR3 length: 13; clone size: NA; J gene: TRBJ2-3; D gene: NA; CDR3 DNA: TGTGCCAGCAGCGTAGCTCTAAGCAATACGCAGTATTTT; CDR3 protein: CASSVALSNTQYF